This T cell receptor (beta chain) was sequenced in a study of T cell changes during pregnancy in multiple sclerosis. The data were produced by immunoSEQ multiplex PCR, yet TCRdb's version contains in-frame clones alone and is incomplete. The table has tens of thousands of clones, approximately 89% seen once. The germline gives CDR1 ENHRY, CDR2 SYGVKD. V lost 8 bases, J lost 3 bases, and 6 bases stayed unmatched. The CDR3 runs to 14 residues. The gene calls are TRBV10-3 and TRBJ1-4; 7 bases match TRBD1. The TCR sequence derives from a female donor with multiple sclerosis, enrolled in a pregnancy study. The source was CD4+ T cells from peripheral blood mononuclear cells, collected in the first trimester of pregnancy. CDR3 coding DNA: TGTGCCATCTCTTCTGGGACAGCTAATGAAAAACTGTTTTTT. Translated, it gives CAISSGTANEKLFF.